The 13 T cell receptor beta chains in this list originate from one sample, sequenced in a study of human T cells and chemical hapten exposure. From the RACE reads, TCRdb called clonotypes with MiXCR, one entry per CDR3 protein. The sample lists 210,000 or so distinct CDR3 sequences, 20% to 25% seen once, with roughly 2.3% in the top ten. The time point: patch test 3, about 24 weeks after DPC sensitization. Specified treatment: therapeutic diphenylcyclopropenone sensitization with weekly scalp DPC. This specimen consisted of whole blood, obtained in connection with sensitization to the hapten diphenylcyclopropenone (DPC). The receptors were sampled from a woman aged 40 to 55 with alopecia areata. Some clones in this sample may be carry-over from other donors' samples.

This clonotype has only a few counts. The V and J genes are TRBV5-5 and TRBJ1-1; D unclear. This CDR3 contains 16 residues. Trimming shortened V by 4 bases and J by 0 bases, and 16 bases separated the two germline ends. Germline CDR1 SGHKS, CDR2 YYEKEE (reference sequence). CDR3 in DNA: TGTGCCAGCAGCCCTAGGCCAGGCCGCCTGAACACTGAAGCTTTCTTT. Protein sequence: CASSPRPGRLNTEAFF.

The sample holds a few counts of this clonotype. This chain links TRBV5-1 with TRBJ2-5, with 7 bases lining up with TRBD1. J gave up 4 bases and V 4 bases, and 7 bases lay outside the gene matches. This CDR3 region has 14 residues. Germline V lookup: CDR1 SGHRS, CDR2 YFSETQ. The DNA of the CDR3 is TGCGCCAGCAGCCCCGGGACAGTCGGAGAGACCCAGTACTTC. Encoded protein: CASSPGTVGETQYF.

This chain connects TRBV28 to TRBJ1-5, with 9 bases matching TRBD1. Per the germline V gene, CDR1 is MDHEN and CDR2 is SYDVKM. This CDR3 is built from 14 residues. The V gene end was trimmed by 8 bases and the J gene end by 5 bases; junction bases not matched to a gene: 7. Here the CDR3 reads CASHSRTGDQPQHF. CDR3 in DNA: TGTGCCAGCCACAGTAGGACAGGGGATCAGCCCCAGCATTTT.

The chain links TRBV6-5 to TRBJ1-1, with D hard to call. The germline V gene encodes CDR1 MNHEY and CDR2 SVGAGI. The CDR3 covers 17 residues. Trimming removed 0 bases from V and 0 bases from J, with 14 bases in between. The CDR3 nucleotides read TGTGCCAGCAGTTACTCCGTCCACAGCCACATGAACACTGAAGCTTTCTTT. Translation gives CASSYSVHSHMNTEAFF.

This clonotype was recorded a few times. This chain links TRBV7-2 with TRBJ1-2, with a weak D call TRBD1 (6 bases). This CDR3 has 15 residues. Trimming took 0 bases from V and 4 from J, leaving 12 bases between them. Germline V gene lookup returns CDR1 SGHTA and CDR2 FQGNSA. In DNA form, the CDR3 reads TGTGCCAGCAGCTTAGCAGATACAGGGATCTATGGCTACACCTTC. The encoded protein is CASSLADTGIYGYTF.

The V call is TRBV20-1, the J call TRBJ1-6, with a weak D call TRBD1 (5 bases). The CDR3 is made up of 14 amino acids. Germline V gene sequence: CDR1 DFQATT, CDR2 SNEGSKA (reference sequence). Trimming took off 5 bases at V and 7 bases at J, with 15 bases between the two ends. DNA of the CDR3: TGCAGTGCTGCCCCGGGACGAGGGAATTCACCCCTCCACTTT. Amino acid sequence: CSAAPGRGNSPLHF.

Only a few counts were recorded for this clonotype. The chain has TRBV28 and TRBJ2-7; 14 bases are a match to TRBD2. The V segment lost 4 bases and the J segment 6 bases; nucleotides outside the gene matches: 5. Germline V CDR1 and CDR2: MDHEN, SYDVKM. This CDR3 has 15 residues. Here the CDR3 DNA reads TGTGCCAGCAGTTCGGGGACTAGCGGGAGCCGCGAGCAGTACTTC. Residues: CASSSGTSGSREQYF.

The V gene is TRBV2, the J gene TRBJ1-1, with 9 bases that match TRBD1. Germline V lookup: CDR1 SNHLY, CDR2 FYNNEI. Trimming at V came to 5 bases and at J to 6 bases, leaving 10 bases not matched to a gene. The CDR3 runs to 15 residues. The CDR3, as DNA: TGTGCCAGCAGTCCGGACAGGGGTGGGTCGGCTGAAGCTTTCTTT. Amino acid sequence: CASSPDRGGSAEAFF.

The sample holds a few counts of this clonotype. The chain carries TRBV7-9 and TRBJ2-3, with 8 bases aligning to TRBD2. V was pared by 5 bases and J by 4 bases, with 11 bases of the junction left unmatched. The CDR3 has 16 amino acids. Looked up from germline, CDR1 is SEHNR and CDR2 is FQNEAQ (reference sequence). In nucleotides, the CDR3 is TGTGCCAGCAGCCAAGAGCCGGGAGGGCCGTCAGATACGCAGTATTTT. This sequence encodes CASSQEPGGPSDTQYF.

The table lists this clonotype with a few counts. The CDR3 DNA sequence: TGCAGTGCACCGAACGCGGGGCTAGCACACAATGAGCAGTTCTTC. Amino acids: CSAPNAGLAHNEQFF. V usage is TRBV20-1 and J usage is TRBJ2-1, with D maybe TRBD2 (6 bases). Per the germline V gene, CDR1 is DFQATT and CDR2 is SNEGSKA (reference sequence). This CDR3 is built from 15 residues. Trimming took 6 bases from V and 5 from J, leaving 20 bases between them.

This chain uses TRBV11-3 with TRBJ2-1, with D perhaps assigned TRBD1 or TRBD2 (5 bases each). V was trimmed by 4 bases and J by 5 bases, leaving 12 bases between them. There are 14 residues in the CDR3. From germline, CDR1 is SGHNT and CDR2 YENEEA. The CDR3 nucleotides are TGTGCCAGCAGCTCGCCTGGGGGAAACAATGAGCAGTTCTTC. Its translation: CASSSPGGNNEQFF.

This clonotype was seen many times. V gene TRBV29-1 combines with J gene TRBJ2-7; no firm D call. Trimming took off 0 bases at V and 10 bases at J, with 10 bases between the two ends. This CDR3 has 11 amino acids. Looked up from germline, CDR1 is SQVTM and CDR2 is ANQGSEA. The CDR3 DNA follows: TGCAGCGTTGAAGACGACACCAACCAGTACTTC. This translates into CSVEDDTNQYF.

The CDR3 DNA is TGCAGCGTTACGGGACCGGAGCAAGAGACCCAGTACTTC. This encodes CSVTGPEQETQYF. The chain recombines TRBV29-1 with TRBJ2-5; D possibly uses TRBD1 or TRBD2 (5 bases each). In germline, CDR1 is SQVTM, CDR2 ANQGSEA. The CDR3 has 13 amino acids. V was cut by 5 bases and J by 2 bases, with 12 bases left in between.